This entry features one TCR beta chain sequence. This sample is drawn from a study of OX40 agonist ivuxolimab in advanced cancers. Study-level background: Ivuxolimab was delivered to patients intravenously every 2 weeks at doses spanning 0.01 to 10 mg/kg. Three patients got partial responses; one had hepatocellular carcinoma and two had cutaneous melanoma. Those enrolled were roughly 85% male, with a mean age of about 66 years and ages from roughly 20 to 85.

Germline-derived CDR1 and CDR2 are SGHRS and YFSETQ. Trimming took 1 base from V and 3 from J, leaving 10 bases between them. There are 14 residues in the CDR3. Generated by immunoSEQ multiplex PCR, the TCRdb table keeps only in-frame clones and is missing some. The top ten hold 0.38% of the sample, which has roughly 67,000 clones, more than 75% seen once. This sequence joins TRBV5-1 and TRBJ2-5, with D unclear. The receptor's source is an adult with an advanced solid tumor such as melanoma, head and neck, liver or kidney cancer. Sequences were derived from CD4+ or CD8+ T cells sorted from blood, sampled in a trial of the OX40 agonist ivuxolimab. This CDR3 reads CASSLRASEETQYF. DNA for the CDR3: TGCGCCAGCAGCTTGAGAGCATCAGAAGAGACCCAGTACTTC.